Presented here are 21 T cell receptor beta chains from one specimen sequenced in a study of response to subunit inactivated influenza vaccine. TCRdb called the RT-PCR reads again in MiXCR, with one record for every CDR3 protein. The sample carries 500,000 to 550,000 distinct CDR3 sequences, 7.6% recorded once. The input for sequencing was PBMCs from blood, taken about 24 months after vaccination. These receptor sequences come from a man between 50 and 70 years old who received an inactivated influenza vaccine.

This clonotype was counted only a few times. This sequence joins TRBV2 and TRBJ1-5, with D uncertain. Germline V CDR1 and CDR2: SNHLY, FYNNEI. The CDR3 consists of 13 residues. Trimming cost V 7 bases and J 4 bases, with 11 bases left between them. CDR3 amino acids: CASNEGNNQPQHF. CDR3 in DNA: TGTGCCAGCAACGAAGGGAATAATCAGCCCCAGCATTTT.

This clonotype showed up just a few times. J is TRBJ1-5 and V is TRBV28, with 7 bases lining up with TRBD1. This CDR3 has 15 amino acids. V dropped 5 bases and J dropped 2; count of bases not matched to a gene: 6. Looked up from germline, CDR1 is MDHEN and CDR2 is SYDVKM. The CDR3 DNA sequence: TGTGCCAGCAGTACCCGACAGGGAGGCAATCAGCCCCAGCATTTT. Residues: CASSTRQGGNQPQHF.

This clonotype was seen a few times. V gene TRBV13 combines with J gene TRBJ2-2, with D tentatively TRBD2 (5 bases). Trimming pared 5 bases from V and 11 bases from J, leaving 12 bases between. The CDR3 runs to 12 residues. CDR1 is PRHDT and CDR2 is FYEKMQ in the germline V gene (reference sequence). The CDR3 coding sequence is TGTGCCAGCAGCGGACTTGGCCATGAGCTGTTTTTT. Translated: CASSGLGHELFF.

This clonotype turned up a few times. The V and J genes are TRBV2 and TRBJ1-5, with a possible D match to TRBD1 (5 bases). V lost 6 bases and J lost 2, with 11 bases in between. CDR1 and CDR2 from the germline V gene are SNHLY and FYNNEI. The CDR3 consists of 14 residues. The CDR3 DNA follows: TGTGCCAGCAGCCTGGGACTCCGCAATCAGCCCCAGCATTTT. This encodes CASSLGLRNQPQHF.

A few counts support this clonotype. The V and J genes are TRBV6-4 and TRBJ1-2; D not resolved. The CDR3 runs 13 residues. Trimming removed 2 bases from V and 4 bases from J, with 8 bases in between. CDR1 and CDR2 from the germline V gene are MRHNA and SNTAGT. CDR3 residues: CASSDVGIYGYTF. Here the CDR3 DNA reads TGTGCCAGCAGTGACGTTGGCATCTATGGCTACACCTTC.

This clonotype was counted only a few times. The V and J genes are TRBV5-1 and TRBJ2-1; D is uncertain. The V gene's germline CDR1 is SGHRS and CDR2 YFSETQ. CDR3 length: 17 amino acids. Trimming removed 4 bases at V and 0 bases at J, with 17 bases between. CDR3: CASSRTPGESSYNEQFF. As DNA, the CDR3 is TGCGCCAGCAGCCGTACGCCGGGTGAGAGCTCCTACAATGAGCAGTTCTTC.

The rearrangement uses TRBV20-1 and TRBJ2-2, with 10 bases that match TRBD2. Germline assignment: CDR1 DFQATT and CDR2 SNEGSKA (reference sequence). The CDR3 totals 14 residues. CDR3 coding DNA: TGCAGCGTAACCCCTAGCGGGAGTACCGGGGAGCTGTTTTTT. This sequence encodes CSVTPSGSTGELFF.

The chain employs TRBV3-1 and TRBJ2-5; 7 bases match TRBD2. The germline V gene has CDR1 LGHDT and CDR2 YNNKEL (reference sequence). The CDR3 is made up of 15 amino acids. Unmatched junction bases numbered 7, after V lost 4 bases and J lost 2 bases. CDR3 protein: CASSPGLGKQETQYF. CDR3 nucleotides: TGTGCCAGCAGCCCTGGACTAGGGAAACAAGAGACCCAGTACTTC.

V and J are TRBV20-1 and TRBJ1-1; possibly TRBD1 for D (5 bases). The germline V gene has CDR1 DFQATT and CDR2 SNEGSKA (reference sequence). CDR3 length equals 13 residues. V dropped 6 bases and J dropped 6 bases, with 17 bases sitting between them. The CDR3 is CSARPTVRAEAFF. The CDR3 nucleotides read TGCAGTGCACGCCCGACAGTCCGGGCTGAAGCTTTCTTT.

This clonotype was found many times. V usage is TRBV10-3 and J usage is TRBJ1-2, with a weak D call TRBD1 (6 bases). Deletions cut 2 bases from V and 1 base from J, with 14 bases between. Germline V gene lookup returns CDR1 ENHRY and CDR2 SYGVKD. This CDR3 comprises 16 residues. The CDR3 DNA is TGTGCCATCAGTGAGCCAGGGGCGGTGGATAACTATGGCTACACCTTC. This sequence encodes CAISEPGAVDNYGYTF.

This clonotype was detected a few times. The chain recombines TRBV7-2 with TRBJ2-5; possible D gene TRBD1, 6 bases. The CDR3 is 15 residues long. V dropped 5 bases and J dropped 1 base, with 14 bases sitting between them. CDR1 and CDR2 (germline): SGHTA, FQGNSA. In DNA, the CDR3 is TGTGCCAGCAGCGCCGGGACAAGGGGCCAAGAGACCCAGTACTTC. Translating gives CASSAGTRGQETQYF.

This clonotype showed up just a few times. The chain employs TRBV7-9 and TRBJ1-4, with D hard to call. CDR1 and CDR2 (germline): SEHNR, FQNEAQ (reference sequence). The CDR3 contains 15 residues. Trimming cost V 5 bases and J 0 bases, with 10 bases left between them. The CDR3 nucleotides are TGTGCCAGCAGCACTTACACCGCAACTAATGAAAAACTGTTTTTT. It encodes CASSTYTATNEKLFF.

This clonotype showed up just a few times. CDR3 nucleotide sequence: TGCAGTGCTAGATCCGGGGGAAGTTCCTATGGCTACACCTTC. Translating gives CSARSGGSSYGYTF. The chain employs TRBV20-1 and TRBJ1-2; a weak D match, TRBD1 (5 bases). This CDR3 contains 14 residues. Between the trimmed V and J ends, which lost 2 bases and 4 bases, there was a span of 14 bases. Germline V gene sequence: CDR1 DFQATT, CDR2 SNEGSKA (reference sequence).

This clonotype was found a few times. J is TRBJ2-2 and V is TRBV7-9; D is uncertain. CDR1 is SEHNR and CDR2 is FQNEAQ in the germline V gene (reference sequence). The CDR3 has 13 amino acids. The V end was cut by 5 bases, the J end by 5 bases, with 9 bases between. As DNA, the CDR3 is TGTGCCAGCAGCGTAAGGTTAACCGGGGAGCTGTTTTTT. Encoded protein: CASSVRLTGELFF.

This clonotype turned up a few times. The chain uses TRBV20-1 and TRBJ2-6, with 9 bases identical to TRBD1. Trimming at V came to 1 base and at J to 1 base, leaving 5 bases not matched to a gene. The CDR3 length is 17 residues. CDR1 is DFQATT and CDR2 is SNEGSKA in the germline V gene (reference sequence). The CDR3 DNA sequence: TGCAGTGCTAGAGTCCTGGGACAGGGTTCTGGGGCCAACGTCCTGACTTTC. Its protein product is CSARVLGQGSGANVLTF.

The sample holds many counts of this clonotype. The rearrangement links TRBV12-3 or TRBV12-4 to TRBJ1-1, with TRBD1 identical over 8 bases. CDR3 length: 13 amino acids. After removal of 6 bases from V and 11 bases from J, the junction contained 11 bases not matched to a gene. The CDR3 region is CASSPRDRRHAFF. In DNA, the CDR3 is TGTGCCAGCAGCCCTCGGGACAGGAGGCATGCTTTCTTT.

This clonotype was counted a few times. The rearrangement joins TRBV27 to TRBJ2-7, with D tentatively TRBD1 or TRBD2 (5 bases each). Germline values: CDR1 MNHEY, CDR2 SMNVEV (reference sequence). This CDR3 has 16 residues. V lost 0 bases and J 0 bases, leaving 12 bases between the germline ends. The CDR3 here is CASSLSVGASSYEQYF. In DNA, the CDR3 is TGTGCCAGCAGTTTATCCGTCGGGGCAAGCTCCTACGAGCAGTACTTC.

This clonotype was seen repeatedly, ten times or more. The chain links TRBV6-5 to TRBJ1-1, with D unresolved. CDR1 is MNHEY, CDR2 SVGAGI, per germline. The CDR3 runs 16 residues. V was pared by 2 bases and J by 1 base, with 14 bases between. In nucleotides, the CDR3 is TGTGCCAGCAGTTACAACTCCCTGACCAAGAACACTGAAGCTTTCTTT. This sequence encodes CASSYNSLTKNTEAFF.

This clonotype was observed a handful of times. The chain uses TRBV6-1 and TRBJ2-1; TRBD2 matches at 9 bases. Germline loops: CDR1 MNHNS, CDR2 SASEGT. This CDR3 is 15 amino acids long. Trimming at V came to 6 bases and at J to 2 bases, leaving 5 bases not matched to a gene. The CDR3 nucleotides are TGTGCCAGCAGCGATACTAGCGGGCCCTACAATGAGCAGTTCTTC. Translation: CASSDTSGPYNEQFF.

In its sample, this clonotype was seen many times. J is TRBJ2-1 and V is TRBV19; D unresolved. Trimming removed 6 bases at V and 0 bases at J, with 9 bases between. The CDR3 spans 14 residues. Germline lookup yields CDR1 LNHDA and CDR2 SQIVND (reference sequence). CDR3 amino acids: CASSSSYSYNEQFF. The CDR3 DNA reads TGTGCCAGTAGCTCCAGTTACTCCTACAATGAGCAGTTCTTC.

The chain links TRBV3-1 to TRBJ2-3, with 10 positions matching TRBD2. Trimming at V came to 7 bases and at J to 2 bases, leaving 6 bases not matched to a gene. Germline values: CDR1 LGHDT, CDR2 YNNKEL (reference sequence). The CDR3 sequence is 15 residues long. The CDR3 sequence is CASTLAGANTDTQYF. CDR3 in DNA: TGTGCCAGCACCCTAGCGGGGGCCAACACAGATACGCAGTATTTT.